The clone carrying this T cell receptor beta chain was seen a handful of times. Its antigen is still unknown. The CDR3 is 14 amino acids. Trimming pared 7 bases from V and 3 bases from J, leaving 15 bases between. Germline assignment: CDR1 SGHAT and CDR2 FQNNGV. The source material, RNA transcripts, was used to amplify TCR beta CDR3 regions. Using the HTBI primer set, a first-round RT-PCR was run on the TCR CDR3. TCRdb reprocessed the multiplex PCR reads via MiXCR and lists one record per CDR3 protein. The data contain 490,000 or so distinct CDR3 sequences, less than 20% of them singletons. This sample stems from a study of T cells in Graves' hyperthyroidism and ophthalmopathy. Overall study results and limits: Stable hyperthyroidism was separated from ophthalmopathy by a model based on 13 V-J features.

Sequenced material: blood. The TCR was taken from a man aged 40-49 years with Graves' ophthalmopathy. V usage is TRBV11-2 and J usage is TRBJ1-2, with unresolved D. In DNA, the CDR3 is TGTGCCAGCACCTTTAGGCAGACCCACTATGGCTACACCTTC. Translated, it gives CASTFRQTHYGYTF.